This TCR beta chain emerged from a study of T cells expressing NK-cell markers. The length of the CDR3 is 13 residues. In germline, CDR1 is MNHNS, CDR2 SASEGT. Regarding this clonotype: Its matching antigen is unknown.

Study-wide findings and caveats: These clonotypes also led the CD3+CD56-NKG2C+ fraction in a few donors. The study did not resolve the HCMV specificity of expanded NKG2C+ T cell clones.

Reanalyzing the 5' RACE reads, TCRdb keeps one entry per CDR3 protein, without DNA. The sample holds about 260,000 distinct CDR3 sequences. Sequenced input: blood T cells: a sorted CD56 or NKG2C T cell subset, CD4+ or CD8+ T cells, or bulk PBMC T cells (not recorded which). The clonotype was recovered from a woman aged 18 to 75 in good health. The rearrangement links TRBV6-1 to TRBJ1-4; TCRdb returns TRBD1, unconfirmable since there is no DNA. The CDR3 is CASRTGRDEKLFF.